These T cell receptor beta chains were read from a single sample in a study of shared clonotypes between healthy human individuals. This table comes from immunoSEQ multiplex PCR, and its TCRdb copy is limited to in-frame clones, with some not included. Altogether fewer than 850,000 clones are present, about two thirds being singletons, with the ten largest covering roughly 1.8%. The sequenced sample was memory CD4+ T cells sorted from blood. Receptors originate from a woman younger than 45 in good health. Each CDR3 is given with its conserved first and last residue. A D gene is named only where the DNA matches it firmly. The size of a clone is reported for some rows only, either as once, few or many, or as a class for expanded clones.

d_call: .
j_call: TRBJ2-7
clone_size: .
v_call: TRBV18
cdr3_aa: CASSPEIASEQYF
cdr3_nt: TGTGCCAGCTCACCAGAGATAGCGAGCGAGCAGTACTTC

d_call: TRBD1
j_call: TRBJ1-2
clone_size: .
v_call: TRBV18
cdr3_aa: CASSPGQGSNYGYTF
cdr3_nt: TGTGCCAGCTCACCGGGACAGGGTTCTAACTATGGCTACACCTTC

d_call: TRBD1
j_call: TRBJ2-5
clone_size: .
v_call: TRBV25-1
cdr3_aa: CASSDDRGEETQYF
cdr3_nt: TGTGCCAGCAGCGACGACAGGGGGGAAGAGACCCAGTACTTC

d_call: .
j_call: TRBJ1-3
clone_size: few
v_call: TRBV11-2
cdr3_aa: CASSLVDNSGNTIYF
cdr3_nt: TGTGCCAGCAGCTTAGTAGACAACTCTGGAAACACCATATATTTT

d_call: .
j_call: TRBJ2-6
clone_size: .
v_call: TRBV5-1
cdr3_aa: CASSNTGTGANVLTF
cdr3_nt: TGCGCCAGCAGCAACACAGGGACCGGGGCCAACGTCCTGACTTTC

d_call: .
j_call: TRBJ2-7
clone_size: once
v_call: TRBV28
cdr3_aa: CASSSGGTYEQYF
cdr3_nt: TGTGCCAGCAGTTCGGGCGGGACCTACGAGCAGTACTTC

d_call: TRBD1
j_call: TRBJ2-1
clone_size: .
v_call: TRBV5-1
cdr3_aa: CASSSDRAVSYNEQFF
cdr3_nt: TGCGCCAGCAGCTCGGACAGGGCAGTTTCCTACAATGAGCAGTTCTTC

d_call: .
j_call: TRBJ2-6
clone_size: .
v_call: TRBV7-2
cdr3_aa: CASSFFGANVLTF
cdr3_nt: TGTGCCAGCAGCTTTTTTGGGGCCAACGTCCTGACTTTC

d_call: .
j_call: TRBJ1-3
clone_size: many
v_call: TRBV19
cdr3_aa: CASSVQGYSGNTIYF
cdr3_nt: TGTGCCAGTAGTGTACAGGGCTACTCTGGAAACACCATATATTTT

d_call: .
j_call: TRBJ1-1
clone_size: .
v_call: TRBV18
cdr3_aa: CASSWSPGPMNTEAFF
cdr3_nt: TGTGCCAGCTCGTGGAGCCCAGGGCCCATGAACACTGAAGCTTTCTTT

d_call: TRBD2
j_call: TRBJ2-2
clone_size: .
v_call: TRBV27
cdr3_aa: CASSLAGGFTGELFF
cdr3_nt: TGTGCCAGCAGTTTAGCGGGAGGATTCACCGGGGAGCTGTTTTTT

d_call: TRBD1
j_call: TRBJ1-2
clone_size: .
v_call: TRBV27
cdr3_aa: CASSPKQGLSYGYTF
cdr3_nt: TGTGCCAGCAGTCCTAAACAGGGGCTGAGCTATGGCTACACCTTC

d_call: TRBD2
j_call: TRBJ2-5
clone_size: few
v_call: TRBV25-1
cdr3_aa: CASSAVPGGIQETQYF
cdr3_nt: TGTGCCAGCAGCGCCGTCCCGGGAGGGATTCAAGAGACCCAGTACTTC

d_call: .
j_call: TRBJ2-7
clone_size: .
v_call: TRBV9
cdr3_aa: CASSVAPGSREQYF
cdr3_nt: TGTGCCAGCAGCGTAGCTCCAGGGTCCCGCGAGCAGTACTTC

d_call: .
j_call: TRBJ2-1
clone_size: .
v_call: TRBV28
cdr3_aa: CASSFSGTPLWNEQFF
cdr3_nt: TGTGCCAGCAGTTTCTCCGGGACACCCTTGTGGAATGAGCAGTTCTTC

d_call: .
j_call: TRBJ2-5
clone_size: .
v_call: TRBV19
cdr3_aa: CASSQTGTLAETQYF
cdr3_nt: TGTGCCAGTAGCCAGACAGGCACCCTGGCGGAGACCCAGTACTTC

d_call: .
j_call: TRBJ2-7
clone_size: .
v_call: TRBV5-1
cdr3_aa: CASSLDQVAYEQYF
cdr3_nt: TGCGCCAGCAGCTTGGATCAAGTAGCCTACGAGCAGTACTTC

d_call: TRBD1
j_call: TRBJ1-1
clone_size: once
v_call: TRBV5-6
cdr3_aa: CASSLYRTGGETEAFF
cdr3_nt: TGTGCCAGCAGCTTGTACCGGACAGGGGGCGAGACTGAAGCTTTCTTT

d_call: .
j_call: TRBJ1-1
clone_size: .
v_call: TRBV30
cdr3_aa: CAWRETRTEAFF
cdr3_nt: TGTGCCTGGAGAGAAACTCGGACTGAAGCTTTCTTT

d_call: .
j_call: TRBJ2-7
clone_size: .
v_call: TRBV4-1
cdr3_aa: CASSPSLADSSYEQYF
cdr3_nt: TGCGCCAGCAGCCCCAGTCTAGCTGACAGCTCCTACGAGCAGTACTTC

d_call: TRBD1
j_call: TRBJ1-3
clone_size: .
v_call: TRBV5-4
cdr3_aa: CASSGQAGALGGNTIYF
cdr3_nt: TGTGCCAGCTCCGGACAGGCAGGCGCTTTGGGAGGAAACACCATATATTTT

d_call: TRBD2
j_call: TRBJ2-7
clone_size: .
v_call: TRBV5-1
cdr3_aa: CASSPTSGSSYEQYF
cdr3_nt: TGCGCCAGCAGCCCGACTAGCGGAAGCTCCTACGAGCAGTACTTC

d_call: TRBD1
j_call: TRBJ2-7
clone_size: .
v_call: TRBV28
cdr3_aa: CASSFSRTGGGEQYF
cdr3_nt: TGTGCCAGCAGTTTTTCTAGGACAGGGGGAGGCGAGCAGTACTTC

d_call: .
j_call: TRBJ2-7
clone_size: .
v_call: TRBV28
cdr3_aa: CASSLTPPIRHF
cdr3_nt: TGTGCCAGCAGTTTGACCCCCCCGATAAGGCACTTC

d_call: .
j_call: TRBJ2-5
clone_size: few
v_call: TRBV6-5
cdr3_aa: CASSRDANQETQYF
cdr3_nt: TGTGCCAGCAGCAGGGACGCTAACCAAGAGACCCAGTACTTC

d_call: .
j_call: TRBJ2-1
clone_size: .
v_call: TRBV10-1
cdr3_aa: CASTAGPYVEQFF
cdr3_nt: TGCGCCAGCACGGCGGGACCCTATGTTGAGCAGTTCTTC

d_call: TRBD2
j_call: TRBJ2-1
clone_size: few
v_call: TRBV10-2
cdr3_aa: CASIKTSGRWNEQFF
cdr3_nt: TGCGCCAGCATTAAAACTAGCGGGAGGTGGAATGAGCAGTTCTTC

d_call: .
j_call: TRBJ2-1
clone_size: .
v_call: TRBV9
cdr3_aa: CASSVLDGEQFF
cdr3_nt: TGTGCCAGCAGCGTATTGGACGGTGAGCAGTTCTTC

d_call: .
j_call: TRBJ2-7
clone_size: .
v_call: TRBV11-2
cdr3_aa: CASGMSNYEQYF
cdr3_nt: TGTGCCAGCGGCATGTCCAACTACGAGCAGTACTTC

d_call: TRBD1
j_call: TRBJ2-7
clone_size: few
v_call: TRBV28
cdr3_aa: CASATHSGGGTYEQYF
cdr3_nt: TGTGCCAGCGCAACACACTCAGGGGGCGGAACCTACGAGCAGTACTTC

d_call: TRBD2
j_call: TRBJ2-5
clone_size: .
v_call: TRBV19
cdr3_aa: CASSGTRRETQYF
cdr3_nt: TGTGCCAGTTCCGGGACTAGGAGAGAGACCCAGTACTTC

d_call: TRBD2
j_call: TRBJ2-7
clone_size: .
v_call: TRBV28
cdr3_aa: CASSPPMGKSGRASHEQYF
cdr3_nt: TGTGCCAGCAGCCCCCCTATGGGGAAAAGCGGGAGGGCGAGCCACGAGCAGTACTTC

d_call: .
j_call: TRBJ1-5
clone_size: .
v_call: TRBV19
cdr3_aa: CASSIIPGERGNQPQHF
cdr3_nt: TGTGCCAGTAGTATAATTCCAGGGGAACGTGGCAATCAGCCCCAGCATTTT

d_call: TRBD1
j_call: TRBJ2-1
clone_size: .
v_call: TRBV19
cdr3_aa: CASRASDRVNEQFF
cdr3_nt: TGTGCCAGTAGAGCCTCGGACAGGGTGAATGAGCAGTTCTTC

d_call: TRBD1
j_call: TRBJ2-7
clone_size: .
v_call: TRBV2
cdr3_aa: CASSGDSREQYF
cdr3_nt: TGTGCCAGCAGTGGGGACAGTCGCGAGCAGTACTTC

d_call: .
j_call: TRBJ1-1
clone_size: .
v_call: TRBV2
cdr3_aa: CASSALRPGDTEAFF
cdr3_nt: TGTGCCAGCAGTGCGTTGAGGCCTGGGGACACTGAAGCTTTCTTT

d_call: TRBD1
j_call: TRBJ2-2
clone_size: .
v_call: TRBV18
cdr3_aa: CASSPLGQGDTGELFF
cdr3_nt: TGTGCCAGCTCACCCCTGGGACAGGGGGACACCGGGGAGCTGTTTTTT

d_call: .
j_call: TRBJ2-7
clone_size: .
v_call: TRBV21-1
cdr3_aa: CASSKMARETGEQYF
cdr3_nt: TGTGCCAGCAGCAAAATGGCGCGGGAGACAGGGGAGCAGTACTTC

d_call: .
j_call: TRBJ2-7
clone_size: .
v_call: TRBV6-5
cdr3_aa: CASSYRSEQYF
cdr3_nt: TGTGCCAGCAGTTACCGCTCCGAGCAGTACTTC

d_call: TRBD1
j_call: TRBJ2-7
clone_size: .
v_call: TRBV7-8
cdr3_aa: CASSSSTGVAYEQYF
cdr3_nt: TGTGCCAGCAGCTCCTCGACAGGGGTTGCCTACGAGCAGTACTTC

d_call: .
j_call: TRBJ2-5
clone_size: .
v_call: TRBV5-8
cdr3_aa: CASSLPRAGGLQETQYF
cdr3_nt: TGTGCCAGCAGCTTGCCCCGAGCAGGGGGACTACAAGAGACCCAGTACTTC

d_call: TRBD2
j_call: TRBJ2-3
clone_size: once
v_call: TRBV18
cdr3_aa: CASSPPGLAAHTQYF
cdr3_nt: TGTGCCAGCTCACCACCGGGACTAGCGGCCCATACGCAGTATTTT

d_call: .
j_call: TRBJ2-3
clone_size: .
v_call: TRBV5-1
cdr3_aa: CASSGQDPATSDTQYF
cdr3_nt: TGCGCCAGCAGCGGGCAGGATCCAGCCACATCAGATACGCAGTATTTT

d_call: TRBD1
j_call: TRBJ1-5
clone_size: .
v_call: TRBV4-1
cdr3_aa: CASSPGAGTGDFQPQHF
cdr3_nt: TGCGCCAGCAGCCCGGGGGCTGGGACAGGGGATTTCCAGCCCCAGCATTTT

d_call: .
j_call: TRBJ1-2
clone_size: once
v_call: TRBV28
cdr3_aa: CASSLNSPIYGYTF
cdr3_nt: TGTGCCAGCAGTTTAAACTCCCCGATATATGGCTACACCTTC

d_call: .
j_call: TRBJ1-1
clone_size: few
v_call: TRBV29-1
cdr3_aa: CSVEAAPGDTEAFF
cdr3_nt: TGCAGCGTTGAAGCCGCCCCTGGGGACACTGAAGCTTTCTTT

d_call: .
j_call: TRBJ2-5
clone_size: .
v_call: TRBV18
cdr3_aa: CASSTQETQYF
cdr3_nt: TGTGCCAGCTCCACCCAAGAGACCCAGTACTTC

d_call: .
j_call: TRBJ2-7
clone_size: .
v_call: TRBV18
cdr3_aa: CASSRSLTETYEQYF
cdr3_nt: TGTGCCAGCTCCCGCTCTCTTACTGAGACCTACGAGCAGTACTTC

d_call: .
j_call: TRBJ2-3
clone_size: .
v_call: TRBV30
cdr3_aa: CAWSALRGWGASTDTQYF
cdr3_nt: TGTGCCTGGAGCGCCCTAAGGGGGTGGGGAGCTAGCACAGATACGCAGTATTTT

d_call: TRBD1
j_call: TRBJ1-3
clone_size: .
v_call: TRBV5-1
cdr3_aa: CASSVAGGHSGNTIYF
cdr3_nt: TGCGCCAGCAGCGTTGCAGGGGGCCACTCTGGAAACACCATATATTTT

d_call: TRBD1
j_call: TRBJ1-1
clone_size: .
v_call: TRBV7-2
cdr3_aa: CASSFTSGTGSEAFF
cdr3_nt: TGTGCCAGCAGCTTCACCTCCGGGACAGGGTCTGAAGCTTTCTTT

d_call: .
j_call: TRBJ2-3
clone_size: few
v_call: TRBV6-1
cdr3_aa: CATRQTTSTDTQYF
cdr3_nt: TGTGCCACCAGACAGACTACTAGCACAGATACGCAGTATTTT

d_call: .
j_call: TRBJ2-2
clone_size: .
v_call: TRBV30
cdr3_aa: CAWSAPNTGELFF
cdr3_nt: TGTGCCTGGAGTGCCCCTAACACCGGGGAGCTGTTTTTT

d_call: TRBD1
j_call: TRBJ2-7
clone_size: many
v_call: TRBV18
cdr3_aa: CASSERDRALDEQYF
cdr3_nt: TGTGCCAGCTCAGAACGGGACAGGGCCCTGGACGAGCAGTACTTC

d_call: .
j_call: TRBJ2-2
clone_size: .
v_call: TRBV2
cdr3_aa: CASSDWLGRGTGELFF
cdr3_nt: TGTGCCAGCAGTGATTGGTTGGGAAGGGGCACCGGGGAGCTGTTTTTT